This TCR beta chain was recorded in a study of T cells after yellow fever vaccination. As for the study in general: Fractions low in cell number were prepared with SMART-Seq v4 Ultra Low Input.

CDR3 length: 15 amino acids. Germline-derived CDR1 and CDR2 are SGHTA and FQGNSA. Trimming left V 2 bases short and J 7 bases short, with 14 bases between. This clonotype was observed a handful of times. A process of 5'RACE template switching, which added a universal primer site and UMIs, was used to make TCR cDNA. TCRdb reprocessed the 5' RACE reads via MiXCR and lists one record per CDR3 protein. Altogether 450,000 to 650,000 distinct CDR3 sequences are present, around a fifth being singletons, with the ten largest covering around 16%. This receptor was identified in a man aged 18 to 35 who received the YFV17D yellow fever vaccine. The chain links TRBV7-2 to TRBJ2-2, with D maybe TRBD2 (5 bases). The material was PBMCs, obtained 21 days after the first yellow fever vaccination. The CDR3 spells CASSLLGLRDGELFF. The DNA for the CDR3 is TGTGCCAGCAGCTTACTGGGGTTACGGGACGGGGAGCTGTTTTTT.